A single sample gave rise to the 8 T cell receptor beta chains below, sequenced in a study of blood T cell repertoires in COVID-19. Data came from immunoSEQ multiplex PCR; TCRdb stores just in-frame clones and leaves some out. The sample carries about 270,000 clones, approximately 90% recorded once. The sample consisted of PBMCs or T cells enriched from blood (not recorded which). The receptors originated from a woman between 25 and 40 years old with acute COVID-19.

The V and J genes are TRBV24-1 and TRBJ2-3; tentative D call: TRBD1 (5 bases). Germline values: CDR1 KGHDR, CDR2 SFDVKD. This CDR3 is built from 12 residues. The ends were cut back, 8 bases at V and 3 bases at J, with 8 bases in the middle. Here the CDR3 DNA reads TGTGCCACCAATCAGGGAACAGATACGCAGTATTTT. It codes for CATNQGTDTQYF.

This chain uses TRBV27 with TRBJ1-4; TRBD1 is a possible D gene (6 bases). The CDR3 has 18 residues. Trimming shortened V by 1 base and J by 0 bases, and 15 bases separated the two germline ends. Germline V gene sequence: CDR1 MNHEY, CDR2 SMNVEV (reference sequence). The CDR3 loop is CASSLFSRTDATNEKLFF. The CDR3 bases are TGTGCCAGCAGTTTATTTTCGCGGACAGACGCAACTAATGAAAAACTGTTTTTT.

By sample fraction, this clone is medium-sized. The chain couples TRBV28 to TRBJ1-6, with 9 bases matching TRBD1. J lost 9 bases, V lost 3 bases, and 0 bases had no gene match. This CDR3 comprises 13 residues. Germline CDR1 reads MDHEN; CDR2 reads SYDVKM. The CDR3 spells CASSLTGGSPLHF. The CDR3 bases are TGTGCCAGCAGTTTGACAGGGGGTTCACCCCTCCACTTT.

The chain couples TRBV2 to TRBJ1-1; TRBD1 might be the D (6 bases). The CDR3 runs 14 residues. CDR1 and CDR2 (germline): SNHLY, FYNNEI. V was cut by 1 base and J by 5 bases, with 11 bases left in between. CDR3: CASSEGQGFTEAFF. The DNA of the CDR3 is TGTGCCAGCAGTGAAGGGCAGGGGTTTACTGAAGCTTTCTTT. Combining the CDR3 with reference TRBV2 and TRBJ1-1 gives the whole variable domain EPEVTQTPSHQVTQMGQEVILRCVPISNHLYFYWYRQILGQKVEFLVSFYNNEISEKSEIFDDQFSVERPDGSNFTLKIRSTKLEDSAMYFCASSEGQGFTEAFFGQGTRLTVV.

The rearrangement uses TRBV7-2 and TRBJ1-2; D call uncertain. The ends were cut back, 5 bases at V and 8 bases at J, with 9 bases in the middle. The CDR3 runs 11 residues. Per germline, CDR1 SGHTA and CDR2 FQGNSA. The CDR3 DNA follows: TGTGCCAGCAGCCTGGCCGGGGGCTACACCTTC. Amino acid sequence: CASSLAGGYTF.

This chain joins TRBV5-6 and TRBJ1-5, with no clear D. The ends were cut back, 4 bases at V and 7 bases at J, with 15 bases in the middle. This CDR3 has 14 residues. CDR1 is SGHDT and CDR2 is YYEEEE in the germline V gene. As DNA, the CDR3 is TGTGCCAGCAGCGCCGGAGGGTGGGAACAGCCCCAGCATTTT. Its translation is CASSAGGWEQPQHF.

V usage is TRBV7-2 and J usage is TRBJ2-3; 9 nucleotides match TRBD2. V was clipped by 1 base and J by 3 bases; unmatched bases: 2. This CDR3 contains 15 residues. Germline CDR1 and CDR2: SGHTA and FQGNSA. CDR3 region: CASSLELAGTDTQYF. The CDR3 nucleotides read TGTGCCAGCAGCTTAGAGCTAGCGGGAACAGATACGCAGTATTTT.

This clone came up once. The chain carries TRBV2 and TRBJ1-5, with D perhaps matching TRBD1 (5 bases). Germline V gives CDR1 SNHLY, CDR2 FYNNEI. Trimming removed 2 bases from V and 3 bases from J, with 8 bases in between. The CDR3 is made up of 14 amino acids. In nucleotides, the CDR3 is TGTGCCAGCAGTGAACAGGGTTTCAATCAGCCCCAGCATTTT. It translates to CASSEQGFNQPQHF.